This entry describes one T cell receptor beta chain. Its antigen is unidentified. The authors loaded around 220 ng DNA, around 32,000 T cell genomes, into sorted-subset replicate PCRs. TCRdb's table, derived via immunoSEQ multiplex PCR, lists solely in-frame clones and lacks some. Among about 1.5 million clones listed, roughly 96% were seen once. This record belongs to a study of shared clonotypes between healthy human individuals. The study, taken as a whole, reports: In having few donors, the study represented limited genetic and exposure-history diversity.

CDR3 length equals 13 residues. Trimming took off 6 bases at V and 6 bases at J, with 14 bases between the two ends. Germline assignment: CDR1 MRHNA and CDR2 SNTAGT. Sequencing was carried out using naive CD4+ T cells sorted from blood. The subset is: CD45RA+ positively selected. V is TRBV6-4 and J is TRBJ1-1; TRBD1 is a possible D gene (6 bases). This sequence was found in a man between 25 and 39 years old in good health. CDR3: CASRSGGGPEAFF. In DNA form, the CDR3 reads TGTGCCAGCAGGTCAGGAGGGGGGCCTGAAGCTTTCTTT.